Listed here are 3 T cell receptor beta chains from one sample, sequenced in a study of early T cells in non-severe SARS-CoV-2 infection. TCRdb re-called the 5' RACE reads through MiXCR, storing one row per CDR3 protein. The sample records fewer than 85,000 distinct CDR3 sequences, 15% being singletons. The sample was whole blood. These receptors were obtained from an adult who was a healthcare worker with PCR-confirmed SARS-CoV-2 infection or an uninfected control (not recorded which).

The V gene is TRBV5-4, the J gene TRBJ1-1, with D tentatively TRBD1 (6 bases). The CDR3 totals 13 residues. V gave up 5 bases and J gave up 1 base, with 9 bases separating them. CDR1 is SGHNT, CDR2 YYREEE, per germline (reference sequence). The CDR3 DNA reads TGTGCCAGCAGAGGACAGCAGAACACTGAAGCTTTCTTT. It is translated as CASRGQQNTEAFF.

Only a few counts were recorded for this clonotype. The CDR3 sequence: CASSLTGRNEQYF. CDR3 DNA: TGCGCCAGCAGCCTTACAGGGAGAAACGAGCAGTACTTC. The chain uses TRBV4-1 and TRBJ2-7; tentative D call: TRBD1 (6 bases). Trimming removed 4 bases at V and 5 bases at J, with 12 bases between. The germline V gene has CDR1 MGHRA and CDR2 YSYEKL. The CDR3 contains 13 residues.

This clonotype was detected many times. The rearrangement uses TRBV5-1 and TRBJ1-4; tentative D call: TRBD1 (6 bases). Trimming took 4 bases from V and 11 from J, leaving 15 bases between them. Germline V CDR1 and CDR2: SGHRS, YFSETQ. This CDR3 is built from 13 residues. The CDR3 is CASSAGQTEKLFF. The CDR3 nucleotides read TGCGCCAGCAGCGCTGGACAGACGGAGAAACTGTTTTTT.